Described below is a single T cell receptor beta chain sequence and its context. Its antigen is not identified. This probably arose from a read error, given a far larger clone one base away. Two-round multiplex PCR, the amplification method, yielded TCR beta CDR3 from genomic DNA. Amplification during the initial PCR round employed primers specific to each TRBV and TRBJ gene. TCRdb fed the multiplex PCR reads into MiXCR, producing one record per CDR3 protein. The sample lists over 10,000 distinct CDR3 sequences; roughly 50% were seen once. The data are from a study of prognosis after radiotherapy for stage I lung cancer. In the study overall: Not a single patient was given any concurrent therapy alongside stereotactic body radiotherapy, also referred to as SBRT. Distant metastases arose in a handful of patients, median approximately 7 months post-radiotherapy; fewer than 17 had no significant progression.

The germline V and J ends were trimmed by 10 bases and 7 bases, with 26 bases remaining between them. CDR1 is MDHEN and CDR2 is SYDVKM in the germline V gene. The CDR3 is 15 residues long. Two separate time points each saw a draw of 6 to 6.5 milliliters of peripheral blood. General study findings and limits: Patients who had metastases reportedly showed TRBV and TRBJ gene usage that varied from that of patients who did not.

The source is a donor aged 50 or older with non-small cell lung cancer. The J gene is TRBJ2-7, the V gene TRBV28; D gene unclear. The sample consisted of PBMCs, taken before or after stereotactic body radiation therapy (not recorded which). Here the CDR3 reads CATRGSGTSYNEQYF. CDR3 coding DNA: TGTGCCACCCGAGGTTCGGGTACCTCCTACAATGAGCAGTACTTC. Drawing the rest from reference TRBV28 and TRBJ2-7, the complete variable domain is DVKVTQSSRYLVKRTGEKVFLECVQDMDHENMFWYRQDPGLGLRLIYFSYDVKMKEKGDIPEGYSVSREKKERFSLILESASTNQTSMYLCATRGSGTSYNEQYFGPGTRLTVT.